The 28 T cell receptor beta chains below were found in one sample sequenced in a study of metastatic and nonmetastatic thyroid tumors. TCRdb re-processed the PCR reads through MiXCR. The profile shows 15,000 to 20,000 clones, approximately 40% of them singletons. Thyroid surgery was performed in patients who had received no treatment beforehand. The material sequenced was tumor tissue. The receptors were sampled from a female donor with papillary thyroid cancer or a benign thyroid nodule (not recorded which). Some clones in this sample may be carry-over from other donors' samples.

This CDR3 reads CASSFSGTGEYEQYF. The CDR3 nucleotides are TGCGCCAGCAGTTTCTCCGGGACAGGGGAATACGAGCAGTACTTC. The chain joins TRBV4-3 to TRBJ2-7; 10 bases fit TRBD1. Germline V CDR1 and CDR2: LGHNA, YSLEER. V lost 6 bases to trimming and J lost 4 bases; unmatched junction nucleotides: 9. There are 15 residues in the CDR3.

The rearrangement joins TRBV27 to TRBJ1-6, with TRBD1 matching over 10 bases. CDR1 and CDR2 from the germline V gene are MNHEY and SMNVEV (reference sequence). The CDR3 is 15 amino acids. Trimming removed 2 bases from V and 9 bases from J; junction bases left unmatched: 4. CDR3 sequence: CASSLQWTGGSPLHF. The CDR3 nucleotides read TGTGCCAGCAGTTTACAGTGGACAGGGGGTTCACCCCTCCACTTT.

The V gene is TRBV2, the J gene TRBJ2-5, with D tentatively TRBD1 (8 bases). Trimming removed 9 bases from V and 5 bases from J, with 16 bases in between. Germline loops: CDR1 SNHLY, CDR2 FYNNEI. CDR3 length: 13 residues. CDR3 bases: TGTGCCAGTTCACAGGGGGGGTATGAGACCCAGTACTTC. Amino acid sequence: CASSQGGYETQYF.

This clone was counted a few times. The CDR3 DNA reads TGTGCCAGCAGTTTACTAGCGGGTCAGCCCCAGCATTTT. It codes for CASSLLAGQPQHF. The chain links TRBV28 to TRBJ1-5; D not resolved. Germline V gene data show CDR1 as MDHEN and CDR2 as SYDVKM. This CDR3 contains 13 residues. Trimming left V 2 bases short and J 6 bases short, with 8 bases between.

The chain links TRBV30 to TRBJ1-1; 8 positions match TRBD1. The CDR3 has 15 amino acids. Germline CDR1 and CDR2: GTSNPN and SVGIG (reference sequence). V gave up 4 bases and J gave up 1 base; unmatched junction bases: 8. The CDR3 loop is CAWMDSGTGNTEAFF. The CDR3 coding sequence is TGTGCCTGGATGGACTCCGGGACAGGGAACACTGAAGCTTTCTTT.

The chain links TRBV27 to TRBJ2-1; TRBD2 aligns across 8 bases. The trim removed 3 bases at V and 2 bases at J, leaving 6 bases unmatched. Germline-derived CDR1 and CDR2 are MNHEY and SMNVEV (reference sequence). This CDR3 has 16 residues. The CDR3 nucleotides are TGTGCCAGCAGTTTGGCTAGCGGGCCTACCTACAATGAGCAGTTCTTC. Residues: CASSLASGPTYNEQFF.

This clone was counted only a few times. This chain connects TRBV6-2 or TRBV6-3 to TRBJ2-7; D unresolved. This CDR3 region has 11 residues. Trimming shortened V by 6 bases and J by 1 base, and 4 bases separated the two germline ends. Germline CDR1 and CDR2: MNHEY and SVGEGT. In DNA form, the CDR3 reads TGTGCCAGCAGCCAGTCCTACGAGCAGTACTTC. As protein: CASSQSYEQYF.

The genes are TRBV30 and TRBJ1-2; D is perhaps TRBD1 (6 bases). Germline V lookup: CDR1 GTSNPN, CDR2 SVGIG (reference sequence). CDR3 length: 13 residues. V was clipped by 3 bases and J by 2 bases, with 10 bases between them. The CDR3 reads CAWRVDRNYGYTF. The CDR3 DNA follows: TGTGCCTGGAGGGTGGACAGAAACTATGGCTACACCTTC.

This sequence joins TRBV6-1 and TRBJ2-7; 7 bases align to TRBD2. CDR1 and CDR2 (germline): MNHNS, SASEGT. The CDR3 length is 13 residues. With 6 bases clipped from V and 4 bases from J, the junction kept 6 bases outside the gene matches. CDR3 protein: CASSHGRVYEQYF. As DNA, the CDR3 is TGTGCCAGCAGCCATGGGAGGGTTTACGAGCAGTACTTC.

The chain employs TRBV6-5 and TRBJ1-1, with 7 bases fitting TRBD1. The CDR3 spans 18 residues. CDR1 and CDR2 from the germline V gene are MNHEY and SVGAGI. J was trimmed by 0 bases and V by 0 bases; bases with no gene match: 10. The CDR3 here is CASSYSRGGSALNTEAFF. CDR3 coding DNA: TGTGCCAGCAGTTACTCCAGGGGGGGGTCCGCTTTGAACACTGAAGCTTTCTTT.

The chain employs TRBV7-2 and TRBJ2-1; no clear D gene. From germline, CDR1 is SGHTA and CDR2 FQGNSA. Trimming took off 4 bases at V and 9 bases at J, with 16 bases between the two ends. The CDR3 length is 14 residues. The CDR3: CASSSARWSIEQFF. The CDR3, as DNA: TGTGCCAGCAGCTCCGCGAGGTGGAGTATTGAGCAGTTCTTC. The full variable domain, rest sourced from reference TRBV7-2 and TRBJ2-1, is GAGVSQSPSNKVTEKGKDVELRCDPISGHTALYWYRQSLGQGLEFLIYFQGNSAPDKSGLPSDRFSAERTGGSVSTLTIQRTQQEDSAVYLCASSSARWSIEQFFGPGTRLTVL.

This clone came up a few times. The V call is TRBV19, the J call TRBJ1-1; TRBD1 might be the D (5 bases). CDR1 and CDR2 from the germline V gene are LNHDA and SQIVND (reference sequence). Deletions cut 6 bases from V and 1 base from J, with 12 bases between. CDR3 size: 14 residues. The CDR3 region is CASRTRGENTEAFF. The CDR3 DNA sequence: TGTGCCAGTAGAACGCGGGGGGAGAACACTGAAGCTTTCTTT.

Turning to this clone: The junction and the germline gene differ at one end; a read error may be behind it. This chain links TRBV7-2 with TRBJ2-3; TRBD2 agrees at 10 bases. Looked up from germline, CDR1 is SGHTA and CDR2 is FQGNSA. CDR3 length: 16 residues. This CDR3 reads CASSLAGVGAGDTQYF. DNA of the CDR3: TGTGCCAGCAGCCTAGCGGGAGTTGGGGCGGGAGATACGCAGTATTTT.

There are a few counts of this clone. This may be a read error: a much more frequent sequence differs by one nucleotide. Other DNA sequences within the sample encode an identical CDR3. J is TRBJ2-2 and V is TRBV11-2; D may be TRBD1 (6 bases). Germline V lookup: CDR1 SGHAT, CDR2 FQNNGV. The CDR3 totals 19 residues. The CDR3 nucleotides are TGTGCCAGTAGCTTAGGGATCGGTCGGACAGCCCTCTTCACCGGGGAGCTGTTTTTT. It translates to CASSLGIGRTALFTGELFF.

CDR3 residues: CASLWTFGVNTEAFF. For the CDR3, the DNA is TGTGCCAGTCTTTGGACTTTTGGCGTGAACACTGAAGCTTTCTTT. The chain links TRBV6-1 to TRBJ1-1; D not resolved. V was clipped by 9 bases and J by 0 bases, with 17 bases between them. CDR3 size: 15 residues. Germline CDR1 and CDR2: MNHNS and SASEGT.

This sequence joins TRBV20-1 and TRBJ2-7; 9 nucleotides line up with TRBD2. V was pared by 7 bases and J by 7 bases, with 14 bases of the junction left unmatched. CDR3 length: 14 amino acids. CDR1 and CDR2 from the germline V gene are DFQATT and SNEGSKA (reference sequence). CDR3 in DNA: TGCAGTGGTAGCGGGAGTGAATTATACGGAGAGCAGTACTTC. Its protein is CSGSGSELYGEQYF.

The V and J genes are TRBV4-1 and TRBJ1-1; D gene uncertain. V shed 4 bases and J shed 2 bases, with 14 bases lying between them. The length of the CDR3 is 15 residues. Germline lookup yields CDR1 MGHRA and CDR2 YSYEKL. CDR3: CASSPLGTVNTEAFF. CDR3 sequence (DNA): TGCGCCAGCAGCCCCCTAGGCACAGTTAACACTGAAGCTTTCTTT.

The chain carries TRBV9 and TRBJ1-2; D uncertain. The CDR3 is 11 amino acids. Trimming removed 3 bases from V and 6 bases from J, with 6 bases in between. Germline CDR1 reads SGDLS; CDR2 reads YYNGEE. CDR3: CASSAPNGYTF. The CDR3 coding sequence is TGTGCCAGCAGCGCACCAAATGGCTACACCTTC.

The rearrangement links TRBV6-1 to TRBJ1-5; 7 bases are shared with TRBD1. After removal of 6 bases from V and 7 bases from J, the junction contained 6 bases not matched to a gene. In germline, CDR1 is MNHNS, CDR2 SASEGT. The CDR3 is 13 amino acids. This CDR3 reads CASRDRTRQPQHF. The CDR3 nucleotides are TGTGCCAGCAGGGACAGGACACGGCAGCCCCAGCATTTT.

The chain is built from TRBV7-8 and TRBJ1-2; a possible D gene is TRBD1 (6 bases). V was pared by 5 bases and J by 1 base, with 17 bases between. Germline CDR1 and CDR2: SGHVS and FQNEAQ. The CDR3 extends over 16 amino acids. CDR3 DNA sequence: TGTGCCAGCAGCCCAGCCGGACAGCGGAGTAACTATGGCTACACCTTC. It codes for CASSPAGQRSNYGYTF.

The sample holds a few counts of this clone. The chain carries TRBV20-1 and TRBJ2-1; D is ambiguous. Germline V CDR1 and CDR2: DFQATT, SNEGSKA (reference sequence). The CDR3 is 17 residues long. Trimming stripped 2 bases from V and 4 bases from J, with 21 bases between. The CDR3 coding sequence is TGCAGTGCTAGACCGACCTCAGGCCTCGGCAGATACAATGAGCAGTTCTTC. This gives the protein CSARPTSGLGRYNEQFF.

A few counts support this clone. This CDR3 is CASSIRDEQYF. The DNA of the CDR3 is TGTGCCAGCAGTATCCGGGACGAGCAGTACTTC. The chain links TRBV28 to TRBJ2-7; no clear D. Trimming removed 5 bases from V and 5 bases from J, with 7 bases in between. Germline V gene lookup returns CDR1 MDHEN and CDR2 SYDVKM. This CDR3 spans 11 amino acids.

This chain links TRBV4-1 with TRBJ2-6, with D uncertain. The length of the CDR3 is 16 residues. The V end lost 0 bases, the J end lost 4 bases, and 10 bases lay between the germline ends. Germline lookup yields CDR1 MGHRA and CDR2 YSYEKL. The CDR3 DNA follows: TGCGCCAGCAGCCAAGATCGGGTTACCGGGGCCAACGTCCTGACTTTC. Protein sequence: CASSQDRVTGANVLTF.

This clone has more than one count but fewer than ten. This chain joins TRBV28 and TRBJ2-1; possibly TRBD2 for D (5 bases). The CDR3 is made up of 12 amino acids. Germline CDR1 is MDHEN and CDR2 is SYDVKM. Trimming took off 7 bases at V and 5 bases at J, with 9 bases between the two ends. CDR3 residues: CASKAENNEQFF. The CDR3, as DNA: TGTGCCAGCAAAGCGGAGAACAATGAGCAGTTCTTC.

Details on this clone: The junction shows a germline mismatch at one end, possibly a read error. The rearrangement links TRBV24-1 to TRBJ2-6; D gene uncertain. Per germline, CDR1 KGHDR and CDR2 SFDVKD. This CDR3 comprises 15 residues. The CDR3 sequence is CATSEKGPGSNVLTF. Here the CDR3 DNA reads TGTGCCACCAGTGAAAAAGGGCCTGGGTCCAACGTCCTGACTTTC.

V is TRBV28 and J is TRBJ1-2; a possible D gene is TRBD1 (5 bases). The V end was cut by 6 bases, the J end by 4 bases, with 21 bases between. Germline V lookup: CDR1 MDHEN, CDR2 SYDVKM. CDR3 length: 16 amino acids. The CDR3 bases are TGTGCCAGCAGCTCCGGCGGGGTTTCTGGGGCCTATGGCTACACCTTC. Translating gives CASSSGGVSGAYGYTF.

This chain connects TRBV30 to TRBJ1-2; D gene unclear. CDR1 and CDR2 (germline): GTSNPN, SVGIG (reference sequence). The ends were cut back, 1 base at V and 6 bases at J, with 15 bases in the middle. The CDR3 extends over 14 amino acids. The CDR3 nucleotides read TGTGCCTGGAGTGAAGTAGCCCGGGCAGATGGCTACACCTTC. Translation gives CAWSEVARADGYTF.

In its sample, this clone was seen once. The chain links TRBV20-1 to TRBJ1-1; a weak D match, TRBD1 (5 bases). This CDR3 contains 16 residues. The germline V and J ends were trimmed by 0 bases and 4 bases, with 18 bases remaining between them. Germline CDR1 and CDR2: DFQATT and SNEGSKA (reference sequence). CDR3 in amino acids: CSARDHGTKRGTEAFF. CDR3 bases: TGCAGTGCTAGAGACCATGGGACGAAGCGGGGCACTGAAGCTTTCTTT.